This T cell receptor (beta chain) was identified during a study of blood T cell repertoires in COVID-19. The ends were cut back, 5 bases at V and 10 bases at J, with 18 bases in the middle. Germline CDR1 SEHNR, CDR2 FQNEAQ (reference sequence). CDR3 length: 15 amino acids. The method was immunoSEQ multiplex PCR; TCRdb's version includes in-frame clones alone and lacks a portion of them. The sample consists of around 280,000 clones, 75% to 90% of them appearing once. The rearrangement uses TRBV7-9 and TRBJ1-6, with D maybe TRBD1 (6 bases). The material sequenced was peripheral blood. The TCR was taken from a woman under 40 who had recovered from COVID-19. CDR3 nucleotides: TGTGCCAGCAGCCTACAAAATGGGGGCCACTCACCCCTCCACTTT. It translates to CASSLQNGGHSPLHF.